This passage covers 18 T cell receptor beta chains from one sample sequenced in a study of OX40 agonist ivuxolimab in advanced cancers. Assay: immunoSEQ multiplex PCR; the TCRdb copy retains only in-frame clones and omits some. The sample consists of about 71,000 clones, 80% to 90% of them appearing once. The material sequenced was CD4+ or CD8+ T cells sorted from blood, taken in a trial of the OX40 agonist ivuxolimab. These receptors were obtained from an adult with an advanced solid tumor such as melanoma, head and neck, liver or kidney cancer.

The sample holds one count of this clone. The chain combines TRBV27 with TRBJ2-2, with 8 bases fitting TRBD1. The germline CDR1 and CDR2 sequences are MNHEY and SMNVEV (reference sequence). Trimming removed 6 bases from V and 7 bases from J; junction bases left unmatched: 10. The length of the CDR3 is 15 residues. The CDR3 nucleotides read TGTGCCAGCAGGCCCGGACAGGGCCCCCTCGGGGAGCTGTTTTTT. Protein: CASRPGQGPLGELFF.

The chain couples TRBV7-9 to TRBJ2-1; 9 bases line up with TRBD2. The CDR3 length is 16 residues. J gave up 2 bases and V 2 bases, and 4 bases lay outside the gene matches. Germline lookup yields CDR1 SEHNR and CDR2 FQNEAQ (reference sequence). The CDR3 coding sequence is TGTGCCAGCAGCTTAAGTCTAGCGGGAACCTACAATGAGCAGTTCTTC. This sequence encodes CASSLSLAGTYNEQFF.

The gene calls are TRBV19 and TRBJ2-5, with D possibly TRBD2 on 6 matching bases. CDR1 and CDR2 (germline): LNHDA, SQIVND (reference sequence). V lost 3 bases to trimming and J lost 0 bases, with 8 bases between them. This CDR3 contains 14 residues. CDR3 in DNA: TGTGCCAGTAGTATTGCGGGGTACCAAGAGACCCAGTACTTC. Translating it yields CASSIAGYQETQYF.

A word on this clone: The same CDR3 also results from other DNA sequences found in this sample. The chain combines TRBV18 with TRBJ2-5; D is unclear. The CDR3 runs 12 residues. Germline CDR1 reads KGHSH; CDR2 reads LQKENI. Trimming removed 0 bases at V and 4 bases at J, with 3 bases between. CDR3: CASSPPGETQYF. CDR3 DNA sequence: TGTGCCAGCTCACCACCGGGAGAGACCCAGTACTTC.

This sequence joins TRBV4-3 and TRBJ2-3, with D perhaps TRBD2 (6 bases). This CDR3 is built from 14 residues. Germline CDR1 reads LGHNA; CDR2 reads YSLEER. Trimming shortened V by 0 bases and J by 3 bases, and 7 bases separated the two germline ends. The CDR3 DNA sequence: TGCGCCAGCAGCCAAGAAGCGGGTACAGATACGCAGTATTTT. It specifies CASSQEAGTDTQYF.

As to this clone: One junction end disagrees with the germline gene, perhaps due to a read error. The J gene is TRBJ2-7, the V gene TRBV30, with D unresolved. Germline assignment: CDR1 GTSNPN and CDR2 SVGIG (reference sequence). The CDR3 extends over 11 amino acids. This CDR3 reads CAWSLVGFRHF. CDR3 bases: TGTGCCTGGAGCCTAGTAGGGTTTCGTCACTTC.

V usage is TRBV2 and J usage is TRBJ1-1; 8 nucleotides agree with TRBD1. Germline V lookup: CDR1 SNHLY, CDR2 FYNNEI. Losses at the gene ends were 5 bases for V and 3 bases for J; bases not matched to a gene: 5. The CDR3 runs to 14 residues. The chain's CDR3 is CASSKGQGHTEAFF. The CDR3 DNA is TGTGCCAGCAGTAAAGGACAGGGACACACTGAAGCTTTCTTT.

The chain employs TRBV5-6 and TRBJ1-3; tentative D call: TRBD1 (6 bases). This CDR3 has 13 amino acids. CDR1 is SGHDT, CDR2 YYEEEE, per germline. Between the trimmed V and J ends, which lost 4 bases and 4 bases, there was a span of 9 bases. CDR3 amino acids: CASSRTVGNTIYF. CDR3 DNA: TGTGCCAGCAGCCGGACAGTCGGAAACACCATATATTTT.

V and J are TRBV6-1 and TRBJ1-2; 9 positions agree with TRBD1. CDR1 MNHNS and CDR2 SASEGT come from the germline V gene. J gave up 7 bases and V 2 bases, and 17 bases lay outside the gene matches. CDR3 length: 18 amino acids. CDR3 residues: CASSEIYRGRFILGGYTF. Written as DNA, the CDR3 is TGTGCCAGCAGTGAAATATACAGGGGGCGGTTTATTCTTGGTGGCTACACCTTC.

This chain uses TRBV2 with TRBJ1-2; D remains ambiguous. Germline V gene data show CDR1 as SNHLY and CDR2 as FYNNEI. This CDR3 region has 14 residues. Trimming took off 3 bases at V and 8 bases at J, with 16 bases between the two ends. CDR3 in amino acids: CASSDFGSRSGYTF. DNA for the CDR3: TGTGCCAGCAGTGATTTTGGGAGTAGGAGCGGCTACACCTTC.

This chain connects TRBV6-1 to TRBJ1-5; no definite D call. Per the germline V gene, CDR1 is MNHNS and CDR2 is SASEGT. CDR3 length equals 14 residues. V lost 2 bases, J lost 4 bases, and 9 bases lay in between. Here the CDR3 DNA reads TGTGCCAGCAGTGAACAGGTTCGAAATCAGCCCCAGCATTTT. It is translated as CASSEQVRNQPQHF.

This sequence joins TRBV7-8 and TRBJ2-7, with TRBD1 as a possible D gene (7 bases). V was pared by 5 bases and J by 2 bases, with 19 bases between. The CDR3 length is 16 residues. In germline, CDR1 is SGHVS, CDR2 FQNEAQ. The CDR3 DNA follows: TGTGCCAGCAGCCCCCCCCGGGGGCAGGGGGCCTACGAGCAGTACTTC. The encoded protein is CASSPPRGQGAYEQYF.

In DNA form, the CDR3 reads TGTGCCAGCAGCACCCTGGGGGCCGTGTACACTGAAGCTTTCTTT. It codes for CASSTLGAVYTEAFF. The rearrangement uses TRBV5-8 and TRBJ1-1; TRBD1 is a possible D gene (6 bases). The CDR3 totals 15 residues. Germline values: CDR1 SGHTS, CDR2 YDEGEE. The germline V and J ends were trimmed by 4 bases and 3 bases, with 16 bases remaining between them.

The V call is TRBV13, the J call TRBJ2-3; D ambiguous. The CDR3 has 13 amino acids. Germline V CDR1 and CDR2: PRHDT, FYEKMQ (reference sequence). Trimming removed 4 bases at V and 6 bases at J, with 11 bases between. CDR3 nucleotide sequence: TGTGCCAGCAGCTGGGCTCCTCTTGATACGCAGTATTTT. It yields the protein CASSWAPLDTQYF.

The V call is TRBV18, the J call TRBJ1-1; D gene unclear. The CDR3 totals 13 residues. CDR1 and CDR2 from the germline V gene are KGHSH and LQKENI. The V end was cut by 3 bases, the J end by 2 bases, with 7 bases between. DNA of the CDR3: TGTGCCAGCTCACCTGGTATTAACACTGAAGCTTTCTTT. Translated, it gives CASSPGINTEAFF.

This clone is a singleton in its sample. This sequence joins TRBV25-1 and TRBJ2-1; 8 nucleotides align to TRBD2. Germline V lookup: CDR1 MGHDK, CDR2 SYGVNS. V was clipped by 6 bases and J by 1 base; unmatched bases: 2. The CDR3 loop spans 14 amino acids. The CDR3, as DNA: TGTGCCAGCAGCCTAGCGGGTTCCTACAATGAGCAGTTCTTC. It yields the protein CASSLAGSYNEQFF.

V gene TRBV11-2 combines with J gene TRBJ2-7; 7 bases agree with TRBD2. With 5 bases clipped from V and 4 bases from J, the junction kept 14 bases outside the gene matches. Germline values: CDR1 SGHAT, CDR2 FQNNGV. The CDR3 runs to 16 residues. This chain's CDR3 is CASSLPALAASYEQYF. The CDR3 DNA is TGTGCCAGCAGCCTACCCGCCCTAGCGGCTAGTTACGAGCAGTACTTC.

The CDR3: CASSQSPGQGGTEAFF. CDR3 sequence (DNA): TGCGCCAGCAGCCAGAGCCCGGGACAGGGCGGGACTGAAGCTTTCTTT. This chain links TRBV4-3 with TRBJ1-1; TRBD1 aligns across 9 bases. Germline CDR1 LGHNA, CDR2 YSLEER. The CDR3 is 16 residues long. V was clipped by 3 bases and J by 5 bases; unmatched bases: 10.